A selection of T cell receptor beta chains follows, all from one sample in a study of neurological immune-mediated disorders. TCRdb called the 5' RACE reads again in MiXCR, with one record for every CDR3 protein. The table lists roughly 70,000 distinct CDR3 sequences, about 4.2% of them singletons. The sample was PBMCs. The receptor set was obtained from a man under 40 with multiple sclerosis. Both conserved end residues are part of each CDR3. D genes are given only for firm matches. Clone size appears in some rows only: once, few, many, or a class for an expanded clone.

>TRBJ2-1|13|many|-|TRBV7-2
TGTGCCAGCAGCTTAGACGGTTACAATGAGCAGTTCTTC
CASSLDGYNEQFF
>TRBJ2-7|16|many|TRBD2|TRBV20-1
TGCAGTATCCAGAAGAGCGGGGGGCCAAACGCCTACGAGCAGTACTTC
CSIQKSGGPNAYEQYF
>TRBJ2-1|16|many|-|TRBV20-1
TGCAGTCCCCAACCGGTTAGGGGGGGGAGGTACAATGAGCAGTTCTTC
CSPQPVRGGRYNEQFF
>TRBJ2-2|15|many|TRBD1|TRBV6-6
TGTGCCAGCATCCAGAGACAGGGGTTTTCCGGGGAGCTGTTTTTT
CASIQRQGFSGELFF
>TRBJ2-4|13|many|-|TRBV20-1
TGCAGTGCTCGTAGCCGAGCCAAAAACATTCAGTACTTC
CSARSRAKNIQYF
>TRBJ1-3|14|many|-|TRBV10-3
TGTGCCATGAGGGAGATATCCTCTGGAAACACCATATATTTT
CAMREISSGNTIYF
>TRBJ1-6|14|many|-|TRBV5-1
TGCGCCAGCAGCCCGGGACTAAAAAATTCACCCCTCCACTTT
CASSPGLKNSPLHF
>TRBJ2-7|13|many|TRBD1|TRBV10-3
TGTGCCGCAGGGGGACAGGGGTCCTACGAGCAGTACTTC
CAAGGQGSYEQYF
>TRBJ2-5|13|-|-|TRBV5-1
TGCGCCAGCAGCTTCTTGTTCCAAGAGACCCAGTACTTC
CASSFLFQETQYF
>TRBJ2-6|14|many|-|TRBV5-1
TGCGCCAGCTCGAGGAGCTCTGGGGCCAACGTCCTGACTTTC
CASSRSSGANVLTF
>TRBJ2-7|15|many|TRBD1|TRBV7-9
TGTGCCAGCAGCTCCCGGGACAGGGGAGCCTACGAGCAGTACTTC
CASSSRDRGAYEQYF
>TRBJ2-3|15|many|TRBD2|TRBV10-3
TGTGCCATCAGCGGACTAGCGGGGGGGACAGATACGCAGTATTTT
CAISGLAGGTDTQYF
>TRBJ1-1|15|many|-|TRBV5-1
TGCGCCAGCAGCTTTGGTCACAGGAGGGACACTGAAGCTTTCTTT
CASSFGHRRDTEAFF
>TRBJ2-7|13|many|-|TRBV20-1
TGCAGTGCTAGACCGGGGTCAAGCTACGAGCAGTACTTC
CSARPGSSYEQYF
>TRBJ2-3|13|many|-|TRBV21-1
TGTGCCAGCAGCAATCAGGGGGCAGATACGCAGTATTTT
CASSNQGADTQYF
>TRBJ2-7|13|many|-|TRBV27
TGTGCCAGCAGTTTACCGGACAACTACGAGCAGTACTTC
CASSLPDNYEQYF
>TRBJ2-1|17|-|TRBD2|TRBV12-3/TRBV12-4
TGTGCCAGCAGTTTAGATCCTAGCGGGGGGTCCTACAATGAGCAGTTCTTC
CASSLDPSGGSYNEQFF
>TRBJ2-1|13|few|-|TRBV2
TGTGCCAGCAAGGGGGGGACAGACAATGAGCAGTTCTTC
CASKGGTDNEQFF
>TRBJ2-3|16|many|TRBD1|TRBV5-1
TGCGCCAGCAGCTTGGTACAGGGGGGTCTTACAGATACGCAGTATTTT
CASSLVQGGLTDTQYF
>TRBJ2-2|13|-|-|TRBV10-2
TGCGCCAGCACCCCTACAGGGACCGGGGAGCTGTTTTTT
CASTPTGTGELFF
>TRBJ2-1|11|many|-|TRBV20-1
TGCAGTGCACGGAACTACAATGAGCAGTTCTTC
CSARNYNEQFF
>TRBJ1-5|11|few|-|TRBV5-6
TGTGCCAGCAGGGTGAGGATGCCCCAGAATTTT
CASRVRMPQNF
>TRBJ2-7|16|many|TRBD1|TRBV20-1
TGCAGTGCTAGGGCCGCCCGTGGGACAGGGACCTACGAGCAGTACTTC
CSARAARGTGTYEQYF
>TRBJ2-1|13|-|-|TRBV5-1
TGCGCCAGCAGCCCCGCCGCGGGTGATGAGCAGTTCTTC
CASSPAAGDEQFF
>TRBJ2-5|13|many|-|TRBV7-8
TGTGCCAGCAGCCCCGGGGCGCAAGAGACCCAGTACTTC
CASSPGAQETQYF
>TRBJ2-3|13|many|-|TRBV18
TGTGCCAGCTCACCGGGTAGGGAGGATACGCAGTATTTT
CASSPGREDTQYF
>TRBJ1-2|10|many|TRBD1|TRBV2
TGTGCCACGGGACAGTCGGGCTACACCTTC
CATGQSGYTF
>TRBJ1-5|16|many|-|TRBV5-1
TGCGCCAGCAGCTTGGCAACAAATGAACCTAATCAGCCCCAGCATTTT
CASSLATNEPNQPQHF
>TRBJ2-5|13|many|-|TRBV9
TGTGCCAGCAGCGTAGGGCAGCAAGAGACCCAGTACTTC
CASSVGQQETQYF
>TRBJ2-1|15|many|-|TRBV5-1
TGCGCCAGCAGCTTGGAGGGGACTTCCTACAATGAGCAGTTCTTC
CASSLEGTSYNEQFF
>TRBJ2-7|14|many|-|TRBV6-5
TGTGCCAGCAGTTCCCCTACGACCGGATACGAGCAGTACTTC
CASSSPTTGYEQYF
>TRBJ1-4|13|few|-|TRBV5-1
TGCGCCAGCAGCTCCGGGACGTCTGAAAAACTGTTTTTT
CASSSGTSEKLFF
>TRBJ2-5|15|many|TRBD1|TRBV24-1
TGTGCCACCAGTGCCGGGACAGGGGGTATGGAGACCCAGTACTTC
CATSAGTGGMETQYF
>TRBJ2-7|12|many|-|TRBV5-1
TGCGCCAGCAGGTCTTCTAGAAACGAGCAGTACTTC
CASRSSRNEQYF
>TRBJ2-5|13|many|TRBD1|TRBV4-3
TGCGCCAGCAGCCGTCAGGGGGCAGAGACCCAGTACTTC
CASSRQGAETQYF
>TRBJ2-5|15|many|TRBD1|TRBV6-2/TRBV6-3
TGTGCCAGCAGTGCCGGACAGGGTCGGATGGAGACCCAGTACTTC
CASSAGQGRMETQYF
>TRBJ2-2|17|many|TRBD2|TRBV12-3/TRBV12-4
TGTGCCAGCAGTGGGACTAGCGGGGGACCCCCTACCGGGGAGCTGTTTTTT
CASSGTSGGPPTGELFF
>TRBJ1-4|13|many|-|TRBV9
TGTGCCAGCAGCGTAGGAGGGGCGAAAAAACTGTTTTTT
CASSVGGAKKLFF
>TRBJ2-1|15|many|-|TRBV10-3
TGTGCCATCAGTGGAACAGGGAGCTCCTACAATGAGCAGTTCTTC
CAISGTGSSYNEQFF